Below are 21 T cell receptor beta chains sequenced from a single sample in a study of regulatory T cells in long-lasting Graves disease. The time point denotes: newly diagnosed GD, antithyroid drugs for less than 3 months. Extracted PBMC RNA gave rise to the TCR library. CDR3-region Arm-PCR and iRepertoire HTBI primers produced the TCR beta libraries. One entry per CDR3 protein results from TCRdb running MiXCR on the multiplex PCR reads. The sample lists over 450,000 distinct CDR3 sequences, approximately 12% occurring once. The same sample was also used in a study of T cells in Graves' hyperthyroidism and ophthalmopathy.

Sequences were derived from peripheral blood mononuclear cells (PBMCs), sampled at new diagnosis, from a patient treated with antithyroid drugs. The receptor set was obtained from a woman younger than 45 with Graves disease.

This clonotype came up many times. This chain uses TRBV7-9 with TRBJ2-2, with TRBD2 matching 8 bases. The CDR3 sequence is 16 residues long. Germline CDR1 and CDR2: SEHNR and FQNEAQ (reference sequence). The V and J ends lost 3 bases and 5 bases, in that order; junction bases with no gene match: 8. The CDR3 loop is CASSFQAGAMTGELFF. The CDR3 region has the DNA TGTGCCAGCAGCTTTCAAGCGGGAGCTATGACCGGGGAGCTGTTTTTT.

This clonotype was detected many times. The CDR3 here is CSGGQQETQYF. The CDR3 bases are TGCAGCGGGGGACAGCAAGAGACCCAGTACTTC. This chain uses TRBV29-1 with TRBJ2-5; TRBD1 agrees at 7 bases. The V and J ends lost 7 bases and 2 bases, in that order; junction bases with no gene match: 1. Germline values: CDR1 SQVTM, CDR2 ANQGSEA. The CDR3 is 11 residues long.

The sample holds many counts of this clonotype. At one boundary the junction diverges from the germline segment, which might be a read error. The chain has TRBV6-2 or TRBV6-3 and TRBJ2-7, with D perhaps TRBD1 or TRBD2 (5 bases each). The CDR3 consists of 13 residues. The germline CDR1 and CDR2 sequences are MNHEY and SVGEGT. The CDR3 DNA sequence: TGTACCAGCAGCCGAGGGGAATCCTACGAGCAGTACTTC. Translated, it gives CTSSRGESYEQYF.

This clonotype showed up many times. V is TRBV6-1 and J is TRBJ2-1; 14 nucleotides agree with TRBD2. The CDR3 extends over 14 amino acids. Losses at the gene ends were 7 bases for V and 8 bases for J; bases not matched to a gene: 4. Germline values: CDR1 MNHNS, CDR2 SASEGT. The CDR3 nucleotides are TGTGCCAGCAAAGGGACTAGCGGGAGCGATGAGCAGTTCTTC. This encodes CASKGTSGSDEQFF.

V usage is TRBV4-3 and J usage is TRBJ1-1; 7 bases match TRBD1. This CDR3 is built from 17 residues. Germline V gives CDR1 LGHNA, CDR2 YSLEER. J lost 1 base, V lost 1 base, and 9 bases had no gene match. The CDR3 DNA sequence: TGCGCCAGCAGCCAAGTAAAGGGGGCGGGAGGGAACACTGAAGCTTTCTTT. Translation gives CASSQVKGAGGNTEAFF.

This clonotype was found a few times. The chain has TRBV7-8 and TRBJ2-3, with D possibly being TRBD2 (7 bases). With 4 bases removed from V and 4 bases from J, the gap between germline ends came to 18 bases. CDR1 is SGHVS and CDR2 is FQNEAQ in the germline V gene. The CDR3 loop spans 16 amino acids. CDR3 coding DNA: TGTGCCAGCAGCTACTGGGGGGGCAGCACTTCAGATACGCAGTATTTT. Translating it yields CASSYWGGSTSDTQYF.

The sample holds many counts of this clonotype. The chain carries TRBV20-1 and TRBJ2-7; D unclear. CDR3 length: 14 residues. The V and J ends lost 1 base and 2 bases respectively, with 12 bases between them. Germline V CDR1 and CDR2: DFQATT, SNEGSKA (reference sequence). This chain's CDR3 is CSARGLIDPYEQYF. CDR3 nucleotides: TGCAGTGCTAGAGGCCTCATAGATCCCTACGAGCAGTACTTC.

This clonotype appeared many times. The V call is TRBV7-9, the J call TRBJ2-1; possible D gene TRBD1, 6 bases. V was pared by 5 bases and J by 7 bases, with 18 bases between. CDR1 is SEHNR, CDR2 FQNEAQ, per germline (reference sequence). The CDR3 is 15 residues long. The CDR3, as DNA: TGTGCCAGCAGCCCTACGGACAGCGTTCAGAATGAGCAGTTCTTC. It codes for CASSPTDSVQNEQFF.

This clonotype was seen more than once but under ten times. The chain carries TRBV25-1 and TRBJ1-4, with D perhaps TRBD1 (6 bases). V was cut by 1 base and J by 2 bases, with 11 bases left in between. The V gene's germline CDR1 is MGHDK and CDR2 SYGVNS. This CDR3 is built from 16 residues. CDR3 in DNA: TGTGCCAGCAGTGAATGGAGGACAGAGACTAATGAAAAACTGTTTTTT. The encoded protein is CASSEWRTETNEKLFF.

This clonotype was counted many times. This chain connects TRBV7-3 to TRBJ2-3; 14 nucleotides agree with TRBD2. V was pared by 5 bases and J by 5 bases, with 15 bases of the junction left unmatched. The CDR3 has 19 amino acids. In germline, CDR1 is SGHTA, CDR2 FQGTGA. The DNA of the CDR3 is TGTGCCAGCAGCAAAAAAGGGGGGACTAGCGGGAGCGGTGGAGATACGCAGTATTTT. Protein product: CASSKKGGTSGSGGDTQYF.

V and J are TRBV3-1 and TRBJ2-6; D call uncertain. This CDR3 is built from 18 residues. Germline V gene sequence: CDR1 LGHDT, CDR2 YNNKEL (reference sequence). V dropped 1 base and J dropped 0 bases, with 13 bases sitting between them. CDR3 in DNA: TGTGCCAGCAGCCAAGCTGGGGTTTACAACTCTGGGGCCAACGTCCTGACTTTC. Its translation is CASSQAGVYNSGANVLTF.

This clonotype showed up many times. This chain connects TRBV2 to TRBJ1-1; 7 bases line up with TRBD1. Germline assignment: CDR1 SNHLY and CDR2 FYNNEI. This CDR3 spans 14 amino acids. V lost 6 bases to trimming and J lost 0 bases; unmatched junction nucleotides: 4. The CDR3 protein is CASRPGTVNTEAFF. As DNA, the CDR3 is TGTGCCAGCAGACCAGGGACAGTGAACACTGAAGCTTTCTTT.

In this sample, this clonotype turned up many times. The chain employs TRBV9 and TRBJ2-7; either TRBD1 or TRBD2 may supply D (5 bases each). CDR1 and CDR2 from the germline V gene are SGDLS and YYNGEE. Trimming stripped 4 bases from V and 1 base from J, with 12 bases between. The CDR3 totals 14 residues. The CDR3 nucleotides read TGTGCCAGCAGCCGGGACCAAAATTCCTACGAGCAGTACTTC. This gives the protein CASSRDQNSYEQYF. The full variable domain, completed using reference TRBV9 and TRBJ2-7, is DSGVTQTPKHLITATGQRVTLRCSPRSGDLSVYWYQQSLDQGLQFLIQYYNGEERAKGNILERFSAQQFPDLHSELNLSSLELGDSALYFCASSRDQNSYEQYFGPGTRLTVT.

The chain links TRBV28 to TRBJ2-1; D gene ambiguous. Germline V lookup: CDR1 MDHEN, CDR2 SYDVKM. Trimming pared 10 bases from V and 6 bases from J, leaving 10 bases between. This CDR3 has 11 residues. The CDR3 is CAILKLNEQFF. The DNA for the CDR3 is TGTGCCATTCTCAAACTCAATGAGCAGTTCTTC. Full variable domain (missing parts from reference TRBV28 and TRBJ2-1): DVKVTQSSRYLVKRTGEKVFLECVQDMDHENMFWYRQDPGLGLRLIYFSYDVKMKEKGDIPEGYSVSREKKERFSLILESASTNQTSMYLCAILKLNEQFFGPGTRLTVL.

This clonotype was observed at least ten times. The V gene is TRBV28, the J gene TRBJ1-5, with D possibly TRBD1 on 5 matching bases. The CDR3 length is 19 residues. Germline V gene lookup returns CDR1 MDHEN and CDR2 SYDVKM. V shed 7 bases and J shed 0 bases, with 25 bases lying between them. CDR3: CASNPGDRDPSYSNQPQHF. CDR3 nucleotide sequence: TGTGCCAGCAACCCCGGGGATCGGGACCCCTCGTATAGCAATCAGCCCCAGCATTTT.

Ten or more counts support this clonotype. V is TRBV2 and J is TRBJ2-1; 10 bases align to TRBD2. The germline V gene encodes CDR1 SNHLY and CDR2 FYNNEI. The ends lost 11 bases at V and 6 bases at J; junction bases unmatched: 7. The CDR3 contains 13 residues. In DNA, the CDR3 is TGTGCCGACAGACTAGCGGGTGGCAATGAGCAGTTCTTC. Amino acids: CADRLAGGNEQFF.

This clonotype was counted at least ten times. The chain employs TRBV12-3 or TRBV12-4 and TRBJ1-4; D ambiguous. Trimming took 5 bases from V and 3 from J, leaving 10 bases between them. The CDR3 is 14 residues long. Here the CDR3 reads CASSTRGANEKLFF. CDR3 DNA sequence: TGTGCCAGCAGTACTCGGGGAGCTAATGAAAAACTGTTTTTT.

This clonotype came up many times. This chain joins TRBV9 and TRBJ1-2; 7 nucleotides line up with TRBD1. There are 20 residues in the CDR3. Germline V gene data show CDR1 as SGDLS and CDR2 as YYNGEE. The trim removed 0 bases at V and 1 base at J, leaving 18 bases unmatched. CDR3 in DNA: TGTGCCAGCAGCGTAGCTGAAAGAGTGAAGAGGGGGCAGGTTAACTATGGCTACACCTTC. Its protein is CASSVAERVKRGQVNYGYTF.

This clonotype was picked up many times. The chain links TRBV12-3 or TRBV12-4 to TRBJ1-5; TRBD1 aligns across 9 bases. This CDR3 region has 15 residues. J was trimmed by 3 bases and V by 5 bases; bases with no gene match: 5. CDR3 sequence reads: CASSPGQGPNQPQHF. The CDR3 nucleotides are TGTGCCAGCAGTCCGGGACAGGGTCCCAATCAGCCCCAGCATTTT.

This clonotype was counted ten times or more. The chain couples TRBV7-3 to TRBJ2-1; maybe TRBD2 (5 bases). V shed 0 bases and J shed 0 bases, with 9 bases lying between them. Germline assignment: CDR1 SGHTA and CDR2 FQGTGA. The CDR3 is 16 amino acids. This chain's CDR3 is CASSLTSAVSYNEQFF. In nucleotides, the CDR3 is TGTGCCAGCAGCTTAACTTCAGCGGTCTCCTACAATGAGCAGTTCTTC.

As for this clonotype: It may be a read error: a sequence one base away is much more abundant. This chain links TRBV19 with TRBJ1-2; 9 positions match TRBD1. The CDR3 has 18 residues. From germline, CDR1 is LNHDA and CDR2 SQIVND (reference sequence). The CDR3 coding sequence is TGTGCCAGTAGTCCCGGGACAGGGCTAATCTTCCTAGACTATGGCTACATCTTC. Translating gives CASSPGTGLIFLDYGYIF.